This paragraph covers one TCR beta chain sequence. The sample is drawn from a study of blood T cells in healthy people across ages. A second about 7 to 12 cycle PCR used barcoded and J-beta primers. A template-switch adaptor that had 12 random nucleotides put a tag on each cDNA molecule. TCRdb re-analysed the 5' RACE reads in MiXCR, keeping a single row per CDR3 protein. The sample has roughly 1,000,000 distinct CDR3 sequences, about 25% seen once. Germline V lookup: CDR1 DFQATT, CDR2 SNEGSKA (reference sequence). CDR3 size: 14 residues. The V and J ends lost 6 bases and 4 bases respectively, with 18 bases between them. These sequences were also reported in another study, on T cells of mothers and their children. As reported in that work: When the second PCR was run, its M1S primer added sample barcodes and 2-4 random nucleotides.

The receptor comes from a girl between 2 and 10 years old in good health. Source material: blood. This rearrangement joins TRBV20-1 to TRBJ1-2; D uncertain. The CDR3 region is CSAKQEILGYGYTF. The CDR3 coding sequence is TGCAGTGCCAAGCAGGAGATTTTGGGCTATGGCTACACCTTC.